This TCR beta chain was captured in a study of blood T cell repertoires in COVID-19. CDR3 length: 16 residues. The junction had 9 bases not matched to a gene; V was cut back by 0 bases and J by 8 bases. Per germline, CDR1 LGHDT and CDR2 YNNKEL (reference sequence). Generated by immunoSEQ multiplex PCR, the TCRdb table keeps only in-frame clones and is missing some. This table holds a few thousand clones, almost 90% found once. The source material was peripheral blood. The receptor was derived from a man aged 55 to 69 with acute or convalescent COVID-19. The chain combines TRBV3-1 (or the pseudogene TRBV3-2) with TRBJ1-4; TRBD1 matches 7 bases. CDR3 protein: CASSQELGGLGEKLFF. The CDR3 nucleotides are TGTGCCAGCAGCCAAGAATTAGGGGGCTTAGGAGAAAAACTGTTTTTT.